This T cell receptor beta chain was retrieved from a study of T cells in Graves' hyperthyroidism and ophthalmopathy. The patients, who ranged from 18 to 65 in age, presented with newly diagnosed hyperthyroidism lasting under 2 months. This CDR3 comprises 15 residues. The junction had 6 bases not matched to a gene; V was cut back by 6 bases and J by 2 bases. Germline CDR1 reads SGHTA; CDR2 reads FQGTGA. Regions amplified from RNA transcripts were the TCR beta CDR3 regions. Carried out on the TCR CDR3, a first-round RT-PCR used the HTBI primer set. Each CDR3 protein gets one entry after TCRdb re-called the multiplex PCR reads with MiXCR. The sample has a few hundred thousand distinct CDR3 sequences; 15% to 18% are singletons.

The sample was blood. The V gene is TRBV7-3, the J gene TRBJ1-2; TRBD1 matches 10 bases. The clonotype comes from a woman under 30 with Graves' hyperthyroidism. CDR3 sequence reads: CASSRQGAKNYGYTF. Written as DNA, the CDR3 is TGTGCCAGCAGTCGACAGGGGGCAAAGAACTATGGCTACACCTTC. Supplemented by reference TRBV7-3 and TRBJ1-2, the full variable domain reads GAGVSQTPSNKVTEKGKYVELRCDPISGHTALYWYRQSLGQGPEFLIYFQGTGAADDSGLPNDRFFAVRPEGSVSTLKIQRTERGDSAVYLCASSRQGAKNYGYTFGSGTRLTVV.